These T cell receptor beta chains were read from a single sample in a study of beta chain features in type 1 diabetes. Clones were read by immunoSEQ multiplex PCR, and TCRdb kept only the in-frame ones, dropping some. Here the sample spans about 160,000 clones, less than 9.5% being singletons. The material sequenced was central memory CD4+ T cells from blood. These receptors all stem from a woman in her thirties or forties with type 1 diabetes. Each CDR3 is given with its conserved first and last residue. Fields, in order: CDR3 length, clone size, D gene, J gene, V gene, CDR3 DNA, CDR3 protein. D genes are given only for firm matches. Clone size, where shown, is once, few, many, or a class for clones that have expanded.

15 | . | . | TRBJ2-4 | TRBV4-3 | TGCGCCAGCAGCCAAGATCTACAGGGAACAAACATTCAGTACTTC | CASSQDLQGTNIQYF
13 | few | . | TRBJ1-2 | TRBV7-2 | TGTGCCAGCAGGCCAGGGACTAGCTATGGCTACACCTTC | CASRPGTSYGYTF
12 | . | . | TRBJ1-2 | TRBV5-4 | TGTGCCAGCGGCAGGGGAGGGTATGGCTACACCTTC | CASGRGGYGYTF
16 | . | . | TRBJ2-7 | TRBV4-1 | TGCGCCAGCAGCCAAGATCAGACACAACACCCTTACGAGCAGTACTTC | CASSQDQTQHPYEQYF
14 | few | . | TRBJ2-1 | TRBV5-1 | TGCGCCAGCAGCTTAGAGTGGGAGCCCCGGGAGCAGTTCTTC | CASSLEWEPREQFF
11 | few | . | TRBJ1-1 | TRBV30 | TGTGCCCGAGGGGGGGTCGCTGAAGCTTTCTTT | CARGGVAEAFF
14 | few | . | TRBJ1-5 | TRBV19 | TGTGCCAGTACCCCCGGGTGGAGCAATCAGCCCCAGCATTTT | CASTPGWSNQPQHF
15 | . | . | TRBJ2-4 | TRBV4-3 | TGCGCCAGCAGCCAAGATGGGGGGTCCACCGCCATTCAGTACTTC | CASSQDGGSTAIQYF
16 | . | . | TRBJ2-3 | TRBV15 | TGTGCCACCAGCAGAGAAGAAGGACAAGCCACAGATACGCAGTATTTT | CATSREEGQATDTQYF
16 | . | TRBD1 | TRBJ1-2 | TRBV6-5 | TGTGCCAGCAGTTACTCCGGACAGGGGGCTGGCTATGGCTACACCTTC | CASSYSGQGAGYGYTF
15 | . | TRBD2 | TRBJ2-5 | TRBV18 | TGTGCCAGCTCACGACTAGCGGGGGAACAAGAGACCCAGTACTTC | CASSRLAGEQETQYF
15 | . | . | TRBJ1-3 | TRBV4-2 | TGTGCCAGCAGCCTCACCAGGGCCCCTGGAAACACCATATATTTT | CASSLTRAPGNTIYF
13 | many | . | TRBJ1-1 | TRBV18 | TGTGCCAGCTCATCAAGCGGGAGGACTGAAGCTTTCTTT | CASSSSGRTEAFF
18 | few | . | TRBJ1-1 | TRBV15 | TGTGCCACCAGCAGAGGGTCCGGGGGGAAGGTCAAGAACACTGAAGCTTTCTTT | CATSRGSGGKVKNTEAFF
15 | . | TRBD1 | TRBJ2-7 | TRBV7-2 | TGTGCCAGCAGCCGAGATGGGACAGGTTCCTACGAGCAGTACTTC | CASSRDGTGSYEQYF
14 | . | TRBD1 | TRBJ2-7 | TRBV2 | TGTGCCAGCACAGGGGGCCAGAGCTCCTACGAGCAGTACTTC | CASTGGQSSYEQYF
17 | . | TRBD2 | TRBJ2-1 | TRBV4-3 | TGCGCCAGCAGCCCCCAAGCAGGTAGCGGGAGGGCCGGTGAGCAGTTCTTC | CASSPQAGSGRAGEQFF
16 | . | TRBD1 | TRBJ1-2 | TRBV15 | TGTGCCACCAGCAGAGCGGGACAGGGGGGATTATATGGCTACACCTTC | CATSRAGQGGLYGYTF
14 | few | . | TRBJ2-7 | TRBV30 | TGTGCCTGGAGTAAGGGGCAGGGCAGCTACGAGCAGTACTTC | CAWSKGQGSYEQYF
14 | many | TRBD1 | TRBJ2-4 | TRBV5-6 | TGTGCCAGCAGCGGATCCGGGACAGGGGACATTCAGTACTTC | CASSGSGTGDIQYF
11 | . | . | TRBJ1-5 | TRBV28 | TGTGCCAGCAGTCAAAATCAGCCCCAGCATTTT | CASSQNQPQHF
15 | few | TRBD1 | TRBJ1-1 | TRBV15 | TGTGCCACCAGCAGAGTCAGGGGGCGAGTCACTGAAGCTTTCTTT | CATSRVRGRVTEAFF
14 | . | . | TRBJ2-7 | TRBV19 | TGTGCCAGTACCCCGACAGGTCTCTCCTACGAGCAGTACTTC | CASTPTGLSYEQYF
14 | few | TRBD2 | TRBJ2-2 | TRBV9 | TGTGCCAGCAGTCAAACTAGCGGTGTCGGGGAGCTGTTTTTT | CASSQTSGVGELFF
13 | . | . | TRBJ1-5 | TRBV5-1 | TGCGCCAGCAGCTTGACGGGGGAACAGCCCCAGCATTTT | CASSLTGEQPQHF
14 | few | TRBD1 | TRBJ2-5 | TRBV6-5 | TGTGCCAGCAGCCCGACAGGGGGCAGGAAGACCCAGTACTTC | CASSPTGGRKTQYF
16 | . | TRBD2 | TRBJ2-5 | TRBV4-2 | TGTGCCAGCAGTCAACCGTGGGCGGGGGGTCAAGAGACCCAGTACTTC | CASSQPWAGGQETQYF
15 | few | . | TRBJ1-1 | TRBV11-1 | TGTGCCAGCAGCTTAGTGGGCCAGATTAACACTGAAGCTTTCTTT | CASSLVGQINTEAFF
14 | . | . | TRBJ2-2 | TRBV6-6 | TGTGCCAGCAGGAGACAGGGAGGCACCGGGGAGCTGTTTTTT | CASRRQGGTGELFF